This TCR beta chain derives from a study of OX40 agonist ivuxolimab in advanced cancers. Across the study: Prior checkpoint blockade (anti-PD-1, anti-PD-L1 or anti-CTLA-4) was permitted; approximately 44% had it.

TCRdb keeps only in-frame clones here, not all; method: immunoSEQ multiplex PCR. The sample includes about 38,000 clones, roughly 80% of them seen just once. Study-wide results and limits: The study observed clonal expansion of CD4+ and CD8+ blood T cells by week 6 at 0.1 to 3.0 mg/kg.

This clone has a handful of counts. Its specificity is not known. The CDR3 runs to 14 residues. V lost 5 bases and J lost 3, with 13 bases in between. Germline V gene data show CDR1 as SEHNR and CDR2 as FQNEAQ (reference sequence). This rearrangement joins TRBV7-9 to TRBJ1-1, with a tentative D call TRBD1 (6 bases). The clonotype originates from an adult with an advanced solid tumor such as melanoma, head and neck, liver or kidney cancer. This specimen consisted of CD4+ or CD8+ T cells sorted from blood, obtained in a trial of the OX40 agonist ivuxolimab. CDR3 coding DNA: TGTGCCAGCAGCGACCAGGGGACCGACACTGAAGCTTTCTTT. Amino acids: CASSDQGTDTEAFF.